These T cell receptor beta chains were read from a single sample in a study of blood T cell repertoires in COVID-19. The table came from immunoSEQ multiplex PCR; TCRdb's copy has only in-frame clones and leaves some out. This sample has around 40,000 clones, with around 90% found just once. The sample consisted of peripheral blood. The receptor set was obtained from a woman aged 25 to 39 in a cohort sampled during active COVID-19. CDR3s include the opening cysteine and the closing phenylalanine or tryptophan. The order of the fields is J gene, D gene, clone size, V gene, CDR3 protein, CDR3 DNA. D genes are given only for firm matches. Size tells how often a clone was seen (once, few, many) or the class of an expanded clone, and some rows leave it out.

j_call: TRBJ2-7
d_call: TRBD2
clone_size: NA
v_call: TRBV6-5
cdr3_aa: CASRSGRNEQYF
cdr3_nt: TGTGCCAGCCGTAGCGGGAGGAACGAGCAGTACTTC

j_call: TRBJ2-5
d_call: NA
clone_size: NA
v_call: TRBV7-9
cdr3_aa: CASSTDVLRGETQYF
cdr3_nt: TGTGCCAGCAGCACGGACGTCCTAAGAGGGGAGACCCAGTACTTC

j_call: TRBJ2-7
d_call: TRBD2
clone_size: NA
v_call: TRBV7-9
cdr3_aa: CASSHTSGRVYSYEQYF
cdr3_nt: TGTGCCAGCAGCCACACTAGCGGGAGGGTTTACTCCTACGAGCAGTACTTC

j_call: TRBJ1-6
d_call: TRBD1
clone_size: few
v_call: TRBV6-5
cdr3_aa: CASSTDRASSPLHF
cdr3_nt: TGTGCCAGCAGCACCGACAGGGCTTCTTCACCCCTCCACTTT

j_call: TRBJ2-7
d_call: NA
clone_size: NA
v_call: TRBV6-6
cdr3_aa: CATSREYEQYF
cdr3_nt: TGTGCCACCTCTAGAGAATACGAGCAGTACTTC

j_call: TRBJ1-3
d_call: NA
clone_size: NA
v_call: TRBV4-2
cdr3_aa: CASSQVNRVFGDSGNTIYF
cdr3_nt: TGTGCCAGCAGCCAAGTTAACAGGGTTTTTGGGGACTCTGGAAACACCATATATTTT

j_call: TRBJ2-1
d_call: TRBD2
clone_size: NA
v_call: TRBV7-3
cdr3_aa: CASSLEGASGRGEQFF
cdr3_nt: TGTGCCAGCAGCTTAGAAGGGGCTAGCGGGAGGGGTGAGCAGTTCTTC

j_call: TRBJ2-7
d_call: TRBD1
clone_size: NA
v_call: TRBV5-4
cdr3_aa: CASGDSNDRLGYEQYF
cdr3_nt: TGTGCCAGCGGGGACAGTAACGACAGGCTGGGGTACGAGCAGTACTTC

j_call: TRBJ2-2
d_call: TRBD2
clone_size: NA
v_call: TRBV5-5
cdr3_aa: CASSPLAGGNTGELFF
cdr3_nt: TGTGCCAGCAGCCCTCTAGCGGGAGGGAACACCGGGGAGCTGTTTTTT

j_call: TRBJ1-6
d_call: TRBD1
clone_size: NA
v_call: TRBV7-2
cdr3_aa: CASSPGQFNSPLHF
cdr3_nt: TGTGCCAGCAGCCCGGGACAGTTTAATTCACCCCTCCACTTT

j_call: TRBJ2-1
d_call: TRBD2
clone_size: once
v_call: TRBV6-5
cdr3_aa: CASSYQAGLAGNEQFF
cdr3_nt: TGTGCCAGCAGTTACCAAGCGGGACTAGCGGGGAATGAGCAGTTCTTC

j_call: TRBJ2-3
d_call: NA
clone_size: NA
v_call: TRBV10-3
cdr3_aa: CAISEQGNTQYF
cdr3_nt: TGTGCCATCAGTGAGCAGGGAAATACGCAGTATTTT

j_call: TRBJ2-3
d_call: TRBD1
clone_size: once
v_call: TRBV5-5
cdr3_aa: CASSSRTGGQDTQYF
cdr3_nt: TGTGCCAGCAGCTCAAGGACAGGGGGCCAAGATACGCAGTATTTT

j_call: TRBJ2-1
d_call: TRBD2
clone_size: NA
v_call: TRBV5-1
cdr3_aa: CASSLQAGEFNEQFF
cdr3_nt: TGCGCCAGCAGCTTGCAAGCGGGAGAGTTCAATGAGCAGTTCTTC

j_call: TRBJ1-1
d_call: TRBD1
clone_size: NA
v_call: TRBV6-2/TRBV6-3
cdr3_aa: CASSYSGTDHSSQAFF
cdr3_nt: TGTGCCAGCAGTTACTCAGGGACAGACCACTCCAGTCAAGCTTTCTTT

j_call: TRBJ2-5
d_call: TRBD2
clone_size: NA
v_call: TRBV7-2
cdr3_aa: CASARGLAGGKVEETQYF
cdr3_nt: TGTGCCAGCGCCCGCGGACTAGCGGGAGGTAAGGTTGAGGAGACCCAGTACTTC

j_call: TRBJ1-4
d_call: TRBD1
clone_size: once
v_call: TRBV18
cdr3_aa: CASSRDMGQGNEKLFF
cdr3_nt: TGTGCCAGCTCACGCGACATGGGACAGGGAAATGAAAAACTGTTTTTT

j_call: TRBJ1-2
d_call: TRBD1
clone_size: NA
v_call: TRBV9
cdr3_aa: CASSPQGAHGYTF
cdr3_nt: TGTGCCAGCAGCCCCCAGGGGGCCCATGGCTACACCTTC

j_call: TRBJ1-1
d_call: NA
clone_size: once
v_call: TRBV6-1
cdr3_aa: CASSEVGPEAEAFF
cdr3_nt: TGTGCCAGCAGTGAAGTCGGCCCGGAGGCTGAAGCTTTCTTT

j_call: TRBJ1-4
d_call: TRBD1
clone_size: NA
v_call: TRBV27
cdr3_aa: CASSLWDSDNEKLFF
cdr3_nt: TGTGCCAGCAGTTTATGGGACAGTGATAATGAAAAACTGTTTTTT

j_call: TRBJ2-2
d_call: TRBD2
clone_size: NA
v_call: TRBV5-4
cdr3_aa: CASSRPSGNTGELFF
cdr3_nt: TGTGCCAGCAGCCGTCCTAGCGGGAACACCGGGGAGCTGTTTTTT

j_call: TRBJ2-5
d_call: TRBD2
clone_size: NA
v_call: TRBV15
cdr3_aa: CATARASGQETQYF
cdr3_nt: TGTGCCACCGCTCGGGCTAGCGGACAAGAGACCCAGTACTTC

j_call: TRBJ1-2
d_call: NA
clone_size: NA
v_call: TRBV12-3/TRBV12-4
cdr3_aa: CASSLGQGHGYTF
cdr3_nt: TGTGCCAGCAGCTTAGGGCAGGGGCATGGCTACACCTTC

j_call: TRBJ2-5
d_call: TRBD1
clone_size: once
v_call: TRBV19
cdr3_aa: CASSQGQGLQETQYF
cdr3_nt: TGTGCCAGTAGTCAGGGACAGGGTCTCCAAGAGACCCAGTACTTC

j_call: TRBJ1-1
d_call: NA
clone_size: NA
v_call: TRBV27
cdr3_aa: CASSWRGGTEAFF
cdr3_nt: TGTGCCAGCAGTTGGCGGGGGGGCACTGAAGCTTTCTTT

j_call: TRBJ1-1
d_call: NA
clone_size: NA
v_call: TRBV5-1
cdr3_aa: CASRPGHSGMNTEAFF
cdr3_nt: TGCGCCAGCCGGCCGGGACACTCTGGGATGAACACTGAAGCTTTCTTT

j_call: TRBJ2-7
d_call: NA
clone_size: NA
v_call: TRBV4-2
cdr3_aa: CASSQSESLGGRSYEQYF
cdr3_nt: TGTGCCAGCAGCCAATCTGAGTCTCTCGGAGGGAGGTCCTACGAGCAGTACTTC

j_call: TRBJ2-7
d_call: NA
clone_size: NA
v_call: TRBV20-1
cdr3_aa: CSARSSYEQYF
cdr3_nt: TGCAGTGCTAGATCTAGCTACGAGCAGTACTTC

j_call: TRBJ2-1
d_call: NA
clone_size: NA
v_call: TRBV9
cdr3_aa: CASSVVGSMVNEQFF
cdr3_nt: TGTGCCAGCAGCGTAGTCGGGAGCATGGTCAATGAGCAGTTCTTC

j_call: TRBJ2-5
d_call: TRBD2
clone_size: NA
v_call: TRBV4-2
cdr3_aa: CASSQEREGQETQYF
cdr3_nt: TGTGCCAGCAGCCAAGAGCGGGAGGGCCAAGAGACCCAGTACTTC

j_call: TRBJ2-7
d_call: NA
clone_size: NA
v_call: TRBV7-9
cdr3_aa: CASSLPRGEQYF
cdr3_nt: TGTGCCAGCAGCCTACCCAGGGGCGAGCAGTACTTC

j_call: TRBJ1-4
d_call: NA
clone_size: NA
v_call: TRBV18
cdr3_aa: CAGADYRATNEKLFF
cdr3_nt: TGTGCCGGCGCGGACTACAGAGCAACTAATGAAAAACTGTTTTTT

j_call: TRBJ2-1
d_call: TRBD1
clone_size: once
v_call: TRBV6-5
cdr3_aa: CATTGTGGAGNEQFF
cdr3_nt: TGTGCCACAACCGGGACAGGGGGCGCCGGGAATGAGCAGTTCTTC

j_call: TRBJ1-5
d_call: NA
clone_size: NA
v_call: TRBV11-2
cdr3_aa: CASSLDRQRLGPQHF
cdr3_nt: TGTGCCAGCAGCTTAGATCGACAGCGATTGGGGCCCCAGCATTTT

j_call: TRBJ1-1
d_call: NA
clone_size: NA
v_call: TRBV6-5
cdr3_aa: CASSNRQDTEAFF
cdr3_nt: TGTGCCAGCAGTAATCGGCAGGACACTGAAGCTTTCTTT

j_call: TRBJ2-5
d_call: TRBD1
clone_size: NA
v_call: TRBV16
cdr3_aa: CASSQSLGQEETQYF
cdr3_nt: TGTGCCAGCAGCCAATCGCTGGGACAGGAAGAGACCCAGTACTTC

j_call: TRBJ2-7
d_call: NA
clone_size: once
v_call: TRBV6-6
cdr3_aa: CASSYGAGRTYEQYF
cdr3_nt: TGTGCCAGCAGTTACGGTGCGGGTCGAACCTACGAGCAGTACTTC

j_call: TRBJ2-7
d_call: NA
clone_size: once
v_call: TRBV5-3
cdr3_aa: CASAGLRPERCEQYF
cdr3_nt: TGTGCCAGCGCCGGTCTCAGACCGGAGAGATGCGAGCAGTACTTC

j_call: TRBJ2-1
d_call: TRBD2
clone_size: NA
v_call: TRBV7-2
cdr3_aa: CASSLGRVSGRLVEQFF
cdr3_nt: TGTGCCAGCAGCTTAGGCAGGGTTAGCGGGAGGCTGGTTGAGCAGTTCTTC

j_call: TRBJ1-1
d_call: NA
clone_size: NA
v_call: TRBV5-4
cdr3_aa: CASSFSNTEAFF
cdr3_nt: TGTGCCAGCAGCTTTTCAAACACTGAAGCTTTCTTT